This section outlines one TCR beta chain sequence together with its context. This CDR3 has 13 amino acids. The germline CDR1 and CDR2 sequences are KGHSH and LQKENI. V lost 3 bases and J 4 bases, leaving 9 bases between the germline ends. TCRdb keeps only in-frame clones here, not all; method: immunoSEQ multiplex PCR. The table includes around 310,000 clones, about 77% detected once. PBMCs were cryopreserved, and roughly 2 micrograms of genomic DNA from them went into TCR beta libraries. The data were taken from a study of cytotoxic CD8 clonotypes in ibrutinib-treated CLL. The TCR comes from a human donor with chronic lymphocytic leukemia. Material: PBMCs, obtained before ibrutinib treatment. This chain connects TRBV18 to TRBJ1-2; D unclear. CDR3 in amino acids: CASSPPLIYGYTF. In nucleotides, the CDR3 is TGTGCCAGCTCACCTCCTTTAATCTATGGCTACACCTTC.